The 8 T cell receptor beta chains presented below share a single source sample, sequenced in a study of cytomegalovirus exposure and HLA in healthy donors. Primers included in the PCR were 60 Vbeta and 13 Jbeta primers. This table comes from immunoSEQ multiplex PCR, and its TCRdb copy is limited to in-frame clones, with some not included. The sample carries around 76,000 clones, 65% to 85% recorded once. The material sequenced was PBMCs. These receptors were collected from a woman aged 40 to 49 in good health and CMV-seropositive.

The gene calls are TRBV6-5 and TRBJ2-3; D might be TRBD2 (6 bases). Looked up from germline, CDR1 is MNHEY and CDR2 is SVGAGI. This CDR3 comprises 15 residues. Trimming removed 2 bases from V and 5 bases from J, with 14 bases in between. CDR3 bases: TGTGCCAGCAGTTACGGAGGGATGCAGGGAGATACGCAGTATTTT. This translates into CASSYGGMQGDTQYF.

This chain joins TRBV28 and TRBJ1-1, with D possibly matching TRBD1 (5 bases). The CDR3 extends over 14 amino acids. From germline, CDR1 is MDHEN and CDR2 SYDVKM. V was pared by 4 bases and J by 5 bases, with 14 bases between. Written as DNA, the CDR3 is TGTGCCAGCAGTTCACGGGCGGGGGTTACTGAAGCTTTCTTT. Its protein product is CASSSRAGVTEAFF.

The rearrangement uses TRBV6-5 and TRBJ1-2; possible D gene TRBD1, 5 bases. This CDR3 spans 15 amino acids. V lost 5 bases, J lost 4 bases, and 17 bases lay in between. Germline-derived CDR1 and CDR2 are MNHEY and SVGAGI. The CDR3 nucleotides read TGTGCCAGCAGTCCCGATCAGGGAGGGCCCTATGGCTACACCTTC. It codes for CASSPDQGGPYGYTF.

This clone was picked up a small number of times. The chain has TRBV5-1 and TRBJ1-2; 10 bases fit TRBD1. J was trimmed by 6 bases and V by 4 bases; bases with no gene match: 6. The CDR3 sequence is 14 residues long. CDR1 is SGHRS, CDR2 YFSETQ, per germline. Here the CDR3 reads CASSPRTGGDGYTF. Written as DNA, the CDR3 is TGCGCCAGCAGCCCTAGGACAGGGGGAGATGGCTACACCTTC.

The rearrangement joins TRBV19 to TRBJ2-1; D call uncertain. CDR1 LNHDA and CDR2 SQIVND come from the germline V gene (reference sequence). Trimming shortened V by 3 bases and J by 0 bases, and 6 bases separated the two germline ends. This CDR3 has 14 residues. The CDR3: CASSIQVSYNEQFF. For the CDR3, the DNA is TGTGCCAGTAGTATCCAGGTCTCCTACAATGAGCAGTTCTTC.

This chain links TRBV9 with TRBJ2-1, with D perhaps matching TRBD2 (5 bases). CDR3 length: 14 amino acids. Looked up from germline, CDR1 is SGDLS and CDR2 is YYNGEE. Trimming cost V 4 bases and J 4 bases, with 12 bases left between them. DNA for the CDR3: TGTGCCAGCAGCCCCCCCGGGATTTACAATGAGCAGTTCTTC. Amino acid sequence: CASSPPGIYNEQFF.

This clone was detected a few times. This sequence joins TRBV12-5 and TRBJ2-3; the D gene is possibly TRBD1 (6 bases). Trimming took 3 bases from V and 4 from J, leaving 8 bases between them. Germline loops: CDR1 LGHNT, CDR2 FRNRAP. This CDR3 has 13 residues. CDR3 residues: CASGLGGPDTQYF. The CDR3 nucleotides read TGTGCTAGTGGTTTAGGGGGTCCAGATACGCAGTATTTT.

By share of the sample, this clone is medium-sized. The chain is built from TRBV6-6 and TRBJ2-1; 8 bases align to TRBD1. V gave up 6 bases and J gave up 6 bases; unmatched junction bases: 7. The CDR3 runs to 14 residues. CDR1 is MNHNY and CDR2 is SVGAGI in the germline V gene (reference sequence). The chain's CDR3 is CASRETGESNEQFF. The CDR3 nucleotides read TGTGCCAGCAGAGAGACAGGGGAAAGCAATGAGCAGTTCTTC.